These T cell receptor beta chains were read from a single sample in a study of cytomegalovirus exposure and HLA in healthy donors. The table came from immunoSEQ multiplex PCR; TCRdb's copy has only in-frame clones and leaves some out. The data contain more than 85,000 clones, roughly nine tenths of them seen just once; the ten biggest clones take up approximately 4%. Sequenced sample: PBMCs. The receptor source for this set is a woman under 30 in good health and CMV-seropositive. CDR3s include the opening cysteine and the closing phenylalanine or tryptophan. Each record gives: V gene, clone size, J gene, D gene, CDR3 length, CDR3 protein, CDR3 DNA. D genes are given only for firm matches. The size entry is marked missing in some rows and otherwise reads once, few, many or a size class.

TRBV5-1,-,TRBJ1-1,-,14,CASSGAYSDTEAFF,TGCGCCAGCAGCGGAGCATACTCCGACACTGAAGCTTTCTTT
TRBV30,-,TRBJ1-5,-,12,CAWSSGNQPQHF,TGTGCCTGGAGTTCAGGGAATCAGCCCCAGCATTTT
TRBV5-1,-,TRBJ2-7,TRBD1,14,CASSFQGVTYEQYF,TGCGCCAGCAGCTTTCAGGGGGTTACCTACGAGCAGTACTTC
TRBV4-2,-,TRBJ2-3,-,17,CASSQWEGGTSTDTQYF,TGTGCCAGCAGCCAATGGGAGGGGGGTACTAGCACAGATACGCAGTATTTT
TRBV7-6,-,TRBJ2-7,TRBD1,14,CASSSRTGGDEQYF,TGTGCCAGCAGCTCCCGGACAGGGGGGGACGAGCAGTACTTC
TRBV9,-,TRBJ1-1,-,14,CASSVDGVGTEAFF,TGTGCCAGCAGCGTAGACGGGGTGGGCACTGAAGCTTTCTTT
TRBV6-5,once,TRBJ1-1,-,15,CASSSETGPSDEAFF,TGTGCCAGCAGTTCCGAAACAGGGCCCTCTGATGAAGCTTTCTTT
TRBV6-5,-,TRBJ2-7,TRBD2,15,CASSYETSGFYEQYF,TGTGCCAGCAGTTACGAGACTAGCGGCTTCTACGAGCAGTACTTC
TRBV5-6,-,TRBJ2-7,-,13,CASSDTAAAEQYF,TGTGCCAGCAGCGATACTGCTGCCGCGGAGCAGTACTTC
TRBV5-1,-,TRBJ1-3,TRBD1,16,CASSFGQGGGGNTIYF,TGCGCCAGCAGCTTCGGACAGGGGGGCGGTGGAAACACCATATATTTT
TRBV5-1,-,TRBJ2-4,TRBD1,15,CASSSSGTGENIQYF,TGCGCCAGCAGTTCTTCCGGGACAGGGGAGAACATTCAGTACTTC
TRBV27,once,TRBJ2-3,-,13,CASSLGAKDTQYF,TGTGCCAGCAGTTTGGGGGCGAAGGATACGCAGTATTTT
TRBV7-3,-,TRBJ2-1,-,15,CASSSTGLTYNEQFF,TGTGCCAGCAGCTCAACGGGACTCACCTACAATGAGCAGTTCTTC
TRBV4-1,few,TRBJ1-1,-,13,CASSQPGGQEAFF,TGCGCCAGCAGCCAACCGGGCGGACAGGAAGCTTTCTTT
TRBV5-5,many,TRBJ2-3,TRBD2,15,CASSFGTTRTDTQYF,TGTGCCAGCAGCTTTGGGACTACCCGCACAGATACGCAGTATTTT
TRBV27,-,TRBJ1-2,-,13,CASSLAEGYGYTF,TGTGCCAGCAGTCTCGCCGAGGGCTATGGCTACACCTTC
TRBV19,once,TRBJ1-2,-,14,CASSIEDTSYGYTF,TGTGCCAGTAGTATAGAGGACACCTCCTATGGCTACACCTTC
TRBV5-4,-,TRBJ1-1,TRBD1,15,CASSPSTGLNTEAFF,TGTGCCAGCTCCCCCTCGACAGGGCTGAACACTGAAGCTTTCTTT
TRBV11-2,-,TRBJ1-1,TRBD1,14,CASSLITGGTEAFF,TGTGCCAGCAGCTTAATCACAGGGGGAACTGAAGCTTTCTTT
TRBV6-5,-,TRBJ1-1,-,13,CASSYNQNTEAFF,TGTGCCAGCAGTTACAATCAGAACACTGAAGCTTTCTTT
TRBV5-1,-,TRBJ2-5,TRBD1,15,CASSLDGRGLETQYF,TGCGCCAGCAGCTTGGATGGCAGGGGGCTAGAGACCCAGTACTTC
TRBV7-7,-,TRBJ1-5,-,16,CASSTKSGFSNQPQHF,TGTGCCAGCAGCACCAAATCAGGCTTTTCCAATCAGCCCCAGCATTTT
TRBV10-3,-,TRBJ2-1,TRBD1,14,CAISLRDRANEQFF,TGTGCCATCAGCCTCCGGGACAGGGCCAATGAGCAGTTCTTC
TRBV6-5,-,TRBJ1-2,-,12,CASSWGDGGYTF,TGTGCCAGCAGTTGGGGGGATGGTGGCTACACCTTC
TRBV7-9,-,TRBJ2-7,TRBD2,15,CASSPTGGTTYEQYF,TGTGCCAGCAGCCCCACCGGGGGGACCACCTACGAGCAGTACTTC
TRBV5-6,-,TRBJ2-1,TRBD2,16,CASSLESSGAYNEQFF,TGTGCCAGCAGCTTGGAGTCTAGCGGGGCTTACAATGAGCAGTTCTTC
TRBV4-1,-,TRBJ1-5,-,17,CASSPRQDPYSNQPQHF,TGCGCCAGCAGCCCACGACAGGACCCGTATAGCAATCAGCCCCAGCATTTT
TRBV18,once,TRBJ1-5,TRBD1,19,CASSPEKETGTGVNQPQHF,TGTGCCAGCTCACCAGAAAAGGAAACCGGGACAGGAGTCAATCAGCCCCAGCATTTT
TRBV5-8,-,TRBJ2-1,-,15,CASSLWQGGANEQFF,TGTGCCAGCAGCTTGTGGCAGGGGGGAGCCAATGAGCAGTTCTTC
TRBV9,-,TRBJ2-2,-,13,CASSGSRTGELFF,TGTGCCAGCTCCGGGAGTCGTACCGGGGAGCTGTTTTTT
TRBV21-1,-,TRBJ2-6,-,19,CASSRTELAGIYGANVLTF,TGTGCCAGCAGCAGAACAGAACTAGCGGGAATTTATGGGGCCAACGTCCTGACTTTC
TRBV5-1,once,TRBJ2-3,-,15,CASSLAILPRDTQYF,TGCGCCAGCAGCTTGGCGATACTACCAAGGGATACGCAGTATTTT
TRBV27,once,TRBJ2-1,-,17,CASSLRRTEGSYNEQFF,TGTGCCAGCAGTCTTCGCCGGACAGAAGGCTCCTACAATGAGCAGTTCTTC
TRBV5-1,-,TRBJ2-1,-,15,CASSVASRKHNEQFF,TGCGCCAGCAGCGTAGCGTCTCGCAAACACAATGAGCAGTTCTTC
TRBV12-2,-,TRBJ1-5,-,15,CASRLGLGEDEPQHF,TGTGCAAGTCGCTTAGGCCTTGGGGAGGACGAACCCCAGCATTTT
TRBV6-1,-,TRBJ2-7,-,14,CASRTTLGYYEQYF,TGTGCCAGCAGGACTACCTTAGGGTACTACGAGCAGTACTTC
TRBV19,-,TRBJ2-7,TRBD1,16,CASRTAGGQAAYEQYF,TGTGCCAGTAGGACAGCCGGGGGACAGGCGGCCTACGAGCAGTACTTC
TRBV29-1,-,TRBJ1-2,TRBD1,14,CSVEVPRGGDGYTF,TGCAGCGTTGAAGTACCAAGAGGGGGCGATGGCTACACCTTC
TRBV5-1,-,TRBJ2-5,-,14,CASSLNTGKETQYF,TGCGCCAGCAGCTTGAATACAGGGAAAGAGACCCAGTACTTC
TRBV2,-,TRBJ2-3,TRBD1,14,CASSRTGGADTQYF,TGTGCCAGCAGCAGGACAGGGGGCGCAGATACGCAGTATTTT
TRBV28,-,TRBJ2-5,TRBD1,14,CASNSEGAGETQYF,TGTGCCAGCAATTCTGAGGGGGCCGGGGAGACCCAGTACTTC
TRBV6-5,-,TRBJ2-7,TRBD2,14,CASSPLAGGFEQYF,TGTGCCAGCAGTCCCTTAGCGGGGGGGTTCGAGCAGTACTTC
TRBV5-1,-,TRBJ1-4,TRBD1,15,CASSLQGILGEKLFF,TGCGCCAGCAGCTTACAGGGGATACTTGGTGAAAAACTGTTTTTT
TRBV10-3,once,TRBJ2-7,TRBD1,14,CAINTRGREGEQYF,TGTGCCATCAACACCAGGGGGCGTGAGGGGGAGCAGTACTTC
TRBV6-6,-,TRBJ1-6,TRBD1,16,CASSRSTGGPNSPLHF,TGTGCCAGCAGCCGCAGTACAGGGGGACCCAATTCACCCCTCCACTTT
TRBV5-1,-,TRBJ1-1,-,15,CASSLETAMNTEAFF,TGCGCCAGCAGCTTGGAAACAGCCATGAACACTGAAGCTTTCTTT
TRBV5-1,-,TRBJ2-1,TRBD2,16,CASSLDSAGGPVEQFF,TGCGCCAGCAGCTTGGATTCAGCGGGGGGGCCTGTTGAGCAGTTCTTC
TRBV5-1,-,TRBJ2-7,TRBD2,17,CASSLDLAGGATYEQYF,TGCGCCAGCAGTTTGGACCTAGCGGGGGGGGCCACCTACGAGCAGTACTTC
TRBV28,-,TRBJ1-1,-,12,CASSSGGVEAFF,TGTGCCAGCAGTTCTGGGGGCGTTGAAGCTTTCTTT
TRBV19,-,TRBJ2-7,-,13,CASSAGLGYEQYF,TGTGCCAGTAGTGCAGGACTTGGCTACGAGCAGTACTTC
TRBV5-1,-,TRBJ2-5,TRBD2,18,CASSRGPLLAGVQETQYF,TGCGCCAGCAGCCGGGGGCCCCTACTAGCGGGGGTACAAGAGACCCAGTACTTC
TRBV19,-,TRBJ1-1,-,13,CASRISWNTEAFF,TGTGCCAGTAGAATCAGTTGGAACACTGAAGCTTTCTTT
TRBV5-4,-,TRBJ2-3,-,16,CASSLVTGRARDTQYF,TGTGCCAGCAGCTTGGTAACAGGAAGAGCCCGGGATACGCAGTATTTT
TRBV4-2,-,TRBJ2-3,TRBD2,13,CASSQGGGDTQYF,TGTGCCAGCAGCCAAGGCGGGGGAGATACGCAGTATTTT
TRBV19,-,TRBJ2-1,TRBD1,15,CASSRGQYPGNEQFF,TGTGCCAGTAGTAGGGGACAGTATCCTGGCAATGAGCAGTTCTTC
TRBV6-5,-,TRBJ2-7,TRBD1,14,CASTMTGSSYEQYF,TGTGCCAGCACCATGACAGGGAGCTCCTACGAGCAGTACTTC
TRBV6-1,-,TRBJ2-3,TRBD2,15,CASEIAGGSTDTQYF,TGTGCCAGCGAAATAGCGGGAGGGAGCACAGATACGCAGTATTTT